The sequence of this T cell receptor (beta chain) was determined in a study of blood T cell repertoires in COVID-19. Across the whole study: Donors in the United States, Italy and Spain gave samples during acute or convalescent COVID-19. PBMCs, B-cell-depleted T cells, or T cells provided the cDNA or gDNA that made up the material.

Authors' methods: It was from reference gene primer amplification that nucleated cell counts were estimated. Assay: immunoSEQ multiplex PCR; the TCRdb copy retains only in-frame clones and omits some. V, J and clone size were drawn from that table, and D and trimming were deduced from the DNA. The sample carries hundreds of thousands of clones, around 89% recorded once. The CDR3 sequence is 15 residues long. Trimming took 2 bases from V and 4 from J; bases not matched to a gene: 6. The germline CDR1 and CDR2 sequences are LNHDA and SQIVND (reference sequence). This clone was picked up a small number of times.

The chain recombines TRBV19 with TRBJ1-1, with 8 bases aligning to TRBD1. The source material was peripheral blood. This clonotype was sampled from a man aged 40-50 years with acute or convalescent COVID-19. The CDR3 protein is CASSIPSQGGTEAFF. Written as DNA, the CDR3 is TGTGCCAGTAGTATACCCTCACAGGGGGGCACTGAAGCTTTCTTT.